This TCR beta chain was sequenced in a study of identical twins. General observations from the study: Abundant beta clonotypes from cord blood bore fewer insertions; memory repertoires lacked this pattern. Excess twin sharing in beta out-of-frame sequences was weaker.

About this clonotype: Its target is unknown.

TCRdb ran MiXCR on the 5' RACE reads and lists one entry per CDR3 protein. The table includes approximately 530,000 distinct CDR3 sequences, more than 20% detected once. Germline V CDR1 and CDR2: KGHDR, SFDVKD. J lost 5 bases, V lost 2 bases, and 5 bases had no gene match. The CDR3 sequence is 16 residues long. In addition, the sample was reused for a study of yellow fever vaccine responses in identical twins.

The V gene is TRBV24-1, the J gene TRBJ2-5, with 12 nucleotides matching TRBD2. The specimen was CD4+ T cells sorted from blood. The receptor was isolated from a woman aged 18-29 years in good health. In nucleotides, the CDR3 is TGTGCCACCAGTGATTCTAGCGGGAGGGCCGGGGAGACCCAGTACTTC. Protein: CATSDSSGRAGETQYF.